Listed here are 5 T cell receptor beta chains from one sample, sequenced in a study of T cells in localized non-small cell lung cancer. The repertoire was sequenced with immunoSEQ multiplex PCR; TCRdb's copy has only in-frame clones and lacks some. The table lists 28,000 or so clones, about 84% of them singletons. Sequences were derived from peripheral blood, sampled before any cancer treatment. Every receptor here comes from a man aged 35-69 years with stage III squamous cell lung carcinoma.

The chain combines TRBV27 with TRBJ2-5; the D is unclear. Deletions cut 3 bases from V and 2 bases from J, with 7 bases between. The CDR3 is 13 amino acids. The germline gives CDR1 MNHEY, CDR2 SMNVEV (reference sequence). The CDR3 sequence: CASSFLGQETQYF. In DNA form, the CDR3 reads TGTGCCAGCAGTTTTCTAGGGCAAGAGACCCAGTACTTC.

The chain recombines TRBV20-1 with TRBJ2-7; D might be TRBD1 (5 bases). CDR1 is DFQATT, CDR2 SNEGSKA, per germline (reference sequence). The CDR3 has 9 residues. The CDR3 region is CRWWGRALV. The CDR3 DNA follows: TGCAGGTGGTGGGGCAGGGCACTCGTC.

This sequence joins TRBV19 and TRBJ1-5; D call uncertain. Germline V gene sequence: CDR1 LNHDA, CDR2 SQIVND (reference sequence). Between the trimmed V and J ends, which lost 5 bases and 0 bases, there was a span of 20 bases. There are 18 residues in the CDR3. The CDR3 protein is CASSAGRRAYYSNQPQHF. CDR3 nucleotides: TGTGCCAGTAGTGCCGGACGGAGGGCTTACTATAGCAATCAGCCCCAGCATTTT.

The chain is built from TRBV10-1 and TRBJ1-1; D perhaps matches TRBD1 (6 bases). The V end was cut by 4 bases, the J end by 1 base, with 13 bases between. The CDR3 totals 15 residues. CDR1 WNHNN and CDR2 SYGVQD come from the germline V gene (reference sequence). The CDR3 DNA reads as TGCGCCAGCAGTGGGACAGCTTCAGCGAACACTGAAGCTTTCTTT. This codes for CASSGTASANTEAFF.

CDR3 in DNA: TGTGCCAGCAGCCCCCGGTCGGGCTATGGCTACACCTTC. This sequence encodes CASSPRSGYGYTF. The chain is built from TRBV9 and TRBJ1-2; D is ambiguous. V lost 4 bases, J lost 4 bases, and 11 bases lay in between. Germline V gives CDR1 SGDLS, CDR2 YYNGEE. This CDR3 has 13 amino acids.